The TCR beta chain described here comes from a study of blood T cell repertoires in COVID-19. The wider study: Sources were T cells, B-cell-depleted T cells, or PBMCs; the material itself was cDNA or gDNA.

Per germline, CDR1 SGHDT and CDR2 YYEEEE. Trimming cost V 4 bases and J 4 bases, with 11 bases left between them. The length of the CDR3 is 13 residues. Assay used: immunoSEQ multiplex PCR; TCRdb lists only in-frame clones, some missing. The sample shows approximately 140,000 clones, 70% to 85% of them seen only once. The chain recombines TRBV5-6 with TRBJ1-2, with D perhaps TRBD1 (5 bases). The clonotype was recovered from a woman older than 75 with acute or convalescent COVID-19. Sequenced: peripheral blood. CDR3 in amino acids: CASSPGLFYGYTF. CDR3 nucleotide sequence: TGTGCCAGCAGCCCGGGACTGTTCTATGGCTACACCTTC.